The entry below describes one T cell receptor beta chain. The record originates from a study of CD8+ T cells in alopecia areata. V was pared by 1 base and J by 3 bases, with 1 base between. The CDR3 is made up of 11 amino acids. Germline lookup yields CDR1 SGHDN and CDR2 FVKESK. Treatment indicated: oral pan-JAK inhibitor, 5-10 mg twice daily. Reverse transcribed after extraction, RNA yielded cDNA as the sequencing template. Measured with immunoSEQ multiplex PCR; TCRdb has only the in-frame clones, and not every one. The sample includes some 190,000 clones, more than 55% of them seen just once. This chain links TRBV14 with TRBJ2-7; D ambiguous. This receptor was taken from a human donor with alopecia areata. The source material was CD4+ T cells sorted from blood, sampled between weeks 49 and 50, from a patient treated with tofacitinib. CDR3 in amino acids: CASSQVYEQYF. The CDR3, as DNA: TGTGCCAGCAGCCAAGTCTACGAGCAGTACTTC. Full variable domain (remainder filled in from reference TRBV14 and TRBJ2-7): EAGVTQFPSHSVIEKGQTVTLRCDPISGHDNLYWYRRVMGKEIKFLLHFVKESKQDESGMPNNRFLAERTGGTYSTLKVQPAELEDSGVYFCASSQVYEQYFGPGTRLTVT.